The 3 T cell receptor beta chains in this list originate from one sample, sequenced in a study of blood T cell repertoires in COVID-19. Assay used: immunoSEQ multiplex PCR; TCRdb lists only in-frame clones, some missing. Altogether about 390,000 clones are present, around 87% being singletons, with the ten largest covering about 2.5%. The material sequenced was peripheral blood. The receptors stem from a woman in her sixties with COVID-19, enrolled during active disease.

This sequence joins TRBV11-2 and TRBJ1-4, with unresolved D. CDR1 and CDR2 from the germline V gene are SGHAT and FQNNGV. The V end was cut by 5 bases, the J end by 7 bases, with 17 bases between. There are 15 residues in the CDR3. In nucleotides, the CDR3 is TGTGCCAGCAGCCCAATCCTAATCTCCGGTGAAAAACTGTTTTTT. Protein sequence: CASSPILISGEKLFF. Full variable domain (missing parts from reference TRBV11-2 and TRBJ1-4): EAGVAQSPRYKIIEKRQSVAFWCNPISGHATLYWYQQILGQGPKLLIQFQNNGVVDDSQLPKDRFSAERLKGVDSTLKIQPAKLEDSAVYLCASSPILISGEKLFFGSGTQLSVL.

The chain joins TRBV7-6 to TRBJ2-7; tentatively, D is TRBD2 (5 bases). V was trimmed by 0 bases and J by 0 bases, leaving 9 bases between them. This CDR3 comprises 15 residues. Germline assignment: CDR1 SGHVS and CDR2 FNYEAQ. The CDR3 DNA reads TGTGCCAGCAGCTTAGCTAGCGATAGCTCCTACGAGCAGTACTTC. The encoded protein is CASSLASDSSYEQYF.

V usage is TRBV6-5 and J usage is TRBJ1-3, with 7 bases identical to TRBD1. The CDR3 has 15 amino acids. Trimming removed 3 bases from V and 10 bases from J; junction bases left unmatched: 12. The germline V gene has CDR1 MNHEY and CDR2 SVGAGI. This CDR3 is CASSYNRGTPRTIYF. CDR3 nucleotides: TGTGCCAGCAGTTATAACAGGGGAACCCCTCGTACCATATATTTT.